This T cell receptor beta chain comes out of a study of blood T cell repertoires in COVID-19. Study-level information: Collection of acute and convalescent COVID-19 samples took place in the United States, Italy and Spain. Sources were T cells, B-cell-depleted T cells, or PBMCs; the material itself was cDNA or gDNA.

Authors' data handling: The assay estimated nucleated cells by amplifying reference gene primers. The method was immunoSEQ multiplex PCR; TCRdb's version includes in-frame clones alone and lacks a portion of them. The D gene and trimming were derived from the DNA, and the V and J assignments and clone size from that table. The sample consists of 150,000 to 200,000 clones, just over 85% of them appearing once. A single count supports this clone. Trimming took off 7 bases at V and 2 bases at J, with 12 bases between the two ends. Germline assignment: CDR1 SNHLY and CDR2 FYNNEI. This CDR3 has 13 amino acids.

This sequence originates from a man aged 45-65 years with active or convalescent COVID-19. The chain employs TRBV2 and TRBJ2-7; D is perhaps TRBD1 (6 bases). The sequenced material came from peripheral blood. The CDR3 here is CASTQGRAYEQYF. DNA of the CDR3: TGTGCCAGCACACAGGGCAGGGCCTACGAGCAGTACTTC.